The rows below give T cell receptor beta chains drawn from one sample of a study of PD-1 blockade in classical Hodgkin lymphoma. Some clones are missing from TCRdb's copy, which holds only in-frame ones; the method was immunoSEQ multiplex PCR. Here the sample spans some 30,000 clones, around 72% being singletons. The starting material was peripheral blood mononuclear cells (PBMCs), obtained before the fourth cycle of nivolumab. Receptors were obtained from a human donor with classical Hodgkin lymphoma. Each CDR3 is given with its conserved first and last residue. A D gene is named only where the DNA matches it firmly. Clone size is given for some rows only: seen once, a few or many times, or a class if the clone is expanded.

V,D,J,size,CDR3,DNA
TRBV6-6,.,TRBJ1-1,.,CASRARGSQNTEAFF,TGTGCCAGCAGGGCGAGGGGGTCCCAGAACACTGAAGCTTTCTTT
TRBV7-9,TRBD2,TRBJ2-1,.,CASSTLQGGRWDEQFF,TGTGCCAGCAGCACACTCCAGGGCGGGAGATGGGATGAGCAGTTCTTC
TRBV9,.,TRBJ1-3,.,CASGPYSGNTIYF,TGTGCCAGCGGTCCTTACTCTGGAAACACCATATATTTT
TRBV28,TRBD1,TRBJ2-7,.,CASMPPGQGPPYEQYF,TGTGCCAGCATGCCGCCGGGACAGGGTCCCCCCTACGAGCAGTACTTC
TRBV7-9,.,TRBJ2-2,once,CASSLGDRNTGELFF,TGTGCCAGCAGCTTAGGGGACCGGAACACCGGGGAGCTGTTTTTT
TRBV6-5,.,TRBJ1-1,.,CASIGVNTEAFF,TGTGCCAGCATAGGTGTGAACACTGAAGCTTTCTTT
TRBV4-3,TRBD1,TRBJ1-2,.,CASSQDRTGAIYGYTF,TGCGCCAGCAGCCAAGATAGGACAGGGGCGATCTATGGCTACACCTTC
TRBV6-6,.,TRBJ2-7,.,CASSPSSYEQYF,TGTGCCAGCAGCCCTTCGAGTTACGAGCAGTACTTC
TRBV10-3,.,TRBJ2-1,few,CAISESKIASSNPEQFF,TGTGCCATCAGTGAGTCGAAAATCGCTTCCTCCAACCCCGAGCAGTTCTTC
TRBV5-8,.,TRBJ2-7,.,CASSLGVGGLYEQYF,TGTGCCAGCAGCTTGGGTGTGGGGGGTCTCTACGAGCAGTACTTC
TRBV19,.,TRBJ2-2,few,CASSIQGLLNTGELFF,TGTGCCAGTAGTATACAGGGCCTCTTAAACACCGGGGAGCTGTTTTTT
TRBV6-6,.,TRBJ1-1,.,CASSYSRVNTEAFF,TGTGCCAGCAGTTACTCCAGGGTGAACACTGAAGCTTTCTTT
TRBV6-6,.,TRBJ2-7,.,CASTGTASSYEQYF,TGTGCCAGCACCGGGACCGCGAGCTCCTACGAGCAGTACTTC
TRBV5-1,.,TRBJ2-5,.,CASRSGQSGGKTQYF,TGCGCCAGCAGGTCCGGACAGTCAGGTGGCAAGACCCAGTACTTC
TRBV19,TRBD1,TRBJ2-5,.,CASSPTGGGQETQYF,TGTGCCAGTAGTCCGACAGGGGGCGGTCAAGAGACCCAGTACTTC
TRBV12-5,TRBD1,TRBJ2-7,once,CASGLVPDRKVYEQYF,TGTGCTAGTGGTTTGGTACCGGACAGGAAGGTTTACGAGCAGTACTTC
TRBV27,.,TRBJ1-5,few,CASSAWRGDSNQPQHF,TGTGCCAGCAGTGCTTGGAGGGGAGATAGCAATCAGCCCCAGCATTTT
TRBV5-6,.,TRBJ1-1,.,CASSFRGKSMNTEAFF,TGTGCCAGCAGCTTCCGGGGAAAGAGCATGAACACTGAAGCTTTCTTT
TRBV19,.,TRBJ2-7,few,CANKPASEQYF,TGTGCCAACAAACCCGCCAGCGAGCAGTACTTC
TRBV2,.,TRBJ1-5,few,CASSEEGGFGQPQHF,TGTGCCAGCAGTGAAGAGGGAGGGTTTGGTCAGCCCCAGCATTTT
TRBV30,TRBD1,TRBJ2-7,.,CAWTKQTGNYEQYF,TGTGCCTGGACGAAACAGACAGGGAACTACGAGCAGTACTTC
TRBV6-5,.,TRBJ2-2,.,CASSYSVVGAGELFF,TGTGCCAGCAGTTACTCGGTAGTTGGGGCCGGGGAGCTGTTTTTT
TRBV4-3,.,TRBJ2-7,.,CASSQAWTTAYEQYF,TGCGCCAGCAGCCAAGCGTGGACTACTGCCTACGAGCAGTACTTC
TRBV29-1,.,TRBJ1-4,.,CSVESRGVTNEKLFF,TGCAGCGTTGAAAGTAGGGGCGTAACTAATGAAAAACTGTTTTTT
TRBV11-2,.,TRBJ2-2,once,CASSLGGSGHTGELFF,TGTGCCAGCAGCTTAGGGGGGTCAGGGCACACCGGGGAGCTGTTTTTT
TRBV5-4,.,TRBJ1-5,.,CASSSPPMGRRPNQPQHF,TGTGCCAGCAGCTCCCCCCCTATGGGCCGGCGCCCCAACCAGCCCCAGCATTTT
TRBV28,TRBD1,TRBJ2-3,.,CASSPWGTGVGDTQYF,TGTGCCAGCAGCCCCTGGGGGACAGGGGTTGGAGATACGCAGTATTTT
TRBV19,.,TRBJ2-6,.,CASSIDSGWGSGANVLTF,TGTGCCAGTAGTATAGATTCCGGATGGGGCTCTGGGGCCAACGTCCTGACTTTC
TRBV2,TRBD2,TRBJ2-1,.,CASTRTSLGDEQFF,TGTGCCAGCACCCGGACTAGTTTGGGGGATGAGCAGTTCTTC
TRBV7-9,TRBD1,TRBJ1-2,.,CASSHDYSGGKGYTF,TGTGCCAGCAGCCACGATTATTCAGGGGGGAAAGGCTACACCTTC
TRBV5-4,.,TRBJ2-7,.,CASSQGGQGVMTYEQYF,TGTGCCAGCAGCCAGGGAGGGCAGGGGGTGATGACCTACGAGCAGTACTTC
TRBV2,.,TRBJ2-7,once,CASSEEGFWYEQYF,TGTGCCAGCAGTGAGGAGGGTTTCTGGTACGAGCAGTACTTC
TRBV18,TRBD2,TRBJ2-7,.,CASSPQPSGGAYEQYF,TGTGCCAGCTCACCTCAGCCTAGCGGGGGCGCCTACGAGCAGTACTTC
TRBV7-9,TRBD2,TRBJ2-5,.,CASSLTGGTETQYF,TGTGCCAGCAGCTTAACGGGAGGGACAGAGACCCAGTACTTC
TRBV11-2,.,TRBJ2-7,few,CASSLEPRTGYEQYF,TGTGCCAGCAGCTTAGAGCCCCGGACCGGCTACGAGCAGTACTTC
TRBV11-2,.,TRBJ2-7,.,CASSLVVSVTGYEQYF,TGTGCCAGCAGCTTAGTGGTGTCAGTAACTGGGTACGAGCAGTACTTC
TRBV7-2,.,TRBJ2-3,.,CASSSQPSTDTQYF,TGTGCCAGCAGCTCCCAACCTAGCACAGATACGCAGTATTTT
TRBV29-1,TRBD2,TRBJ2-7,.,CSVDEAGTSGTYEQYF,TGCAGCGTCGACGAAGCCGGGACTAGCGGGACCTACGAGCAGTACTTC